This T cell receptor (beta chain) is drawn from a study of T-cell memory formation after mild COVID-19. A single record per CDR3 protein comes from TCRdb applying MiXCR to the 5' RACE reads. Among hundreds of thousands of distinct CDR3 sequences listed, roughly 21% were seen once. The CDR3 has 11 amino acids. The germline gives CDR1 DFQATT, CDR2 SNEGSKA (reference sequence). V lost 6 bases, J lost 4 bases, and 1 base stayed unmatched. The source material was PBMCs or a T cell subset sorted from them (not recorded which). The TCR was taken from an adult woman who had mild COVID-19 (a few samples of this study predate the infection). Cell type and time point are not known. The chain links TRBV20-1 to TRBJ2-3, with 7 bases lining up with TRBD2. DNA of the CDR3: TGCAGTGCAGGACTAGCAGATACGCAGTATTTT. Encoded protein: CSAGLADTQYF.